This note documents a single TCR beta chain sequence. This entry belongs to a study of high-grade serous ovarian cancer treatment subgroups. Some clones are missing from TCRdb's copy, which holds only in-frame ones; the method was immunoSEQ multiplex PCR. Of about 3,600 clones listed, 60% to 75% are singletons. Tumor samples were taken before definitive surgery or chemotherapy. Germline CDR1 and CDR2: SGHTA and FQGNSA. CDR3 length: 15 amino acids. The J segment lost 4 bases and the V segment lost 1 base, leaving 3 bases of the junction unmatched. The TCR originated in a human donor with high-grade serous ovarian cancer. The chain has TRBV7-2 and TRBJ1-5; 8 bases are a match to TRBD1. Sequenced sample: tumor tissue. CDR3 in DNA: TGTGCCAGCAGCTTAGTGACAGGGGCTAATCAGCCCCAGCATTTT. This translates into CASSLVTGANQPQHF.